These 25 T cell receptor beta chains were all obtained from the same sample, sequenced in a study of control samples from healthy donors and cancer patients. TCRdb's table, derived via immunoSEQ multiplex PCR, lists solely in-frame clones and lacks some. The data show roughly 130,000 clones, about 88% seen once. Sequenced sample: blood. These receptors were obtained from a man aged 50-59 years in good health.

The V call is TRBV5-1, the J call TRBJ2-7, with TRBD1 matching over 9 bases. This CDR3 contains 14 residues. V shed 4 bases, J shed 2 bases, and the junction held 4 bases outside the gene matches. Germline V gives CDR1 SGHRS, CDR2 YFSETQ. CDR3 sequence: CASSAGTGTYEQYF. As DNA, the CDR3 is TGCGCCAGCAGCGCCGGGACAGGGACCTACGAGCAGTACTTC.

In DNA form, the CDR3 reads TGTGCCAGCAGCCTACAGGGAGTTAAGGGGGTCGAAGCTTTCTTT. Encoded protein: CASSLQGVKGVEAFF. The chain links TRBV5-4 to TRBJ1-1; the D gene is possibly TRBD1 (6 bases). The germline V gene has CDR1 SGHNT and CDR2 YYREEE (reference sequence). The V end lost 4 bases, the J end lost 8 bases, and 21 bases lay between the germline ends. This CDR3 contains 15 residues.

This clone occurred a few times. The gene calls are TRBV30 and TRBJ1-3, with D possibly matching TRBD1 (5 bases). V shed 5 bases and J shed 4 bases, with 12 bases lying between them. The CDR3 has 13 residues. The germline V gene encodes CDR1 GTSNPN and CDR2 SVGIG (reference sequence). The CDR3 sequence is CAWGGVYGNTIYF. The CDR3 region has the DNA TGTGCCTGGGGAGGGGTGTACGGAAACACCATATATTTT. Together with reference TRBV30 and TRBJ1-3, the CDR3 gives the full variable domain: SQTIHQWPATLVQPVGSPLSLECTVEGTSNPNLYWYRQAAGRGLQLLFYSVGIGQISSEVPQNLSASRPQDRQFILSSKKLLLSDSGFYLCAWGGVYGNTIYFGEGSWLTVV.

CDR3 nucleotide sequence: TGTGCCAGCAGTTTAATACCTTACTACGAGCAGTACTTC. This translates into CASSLIPYYEQYF. The V call is TRBV27, the J call TRBJ2-7; no clear D gene. The CDR3 runs to 13 residues. Germline CDR1 reads MNHEY; CDR2 reads SMNVEV (reference sequence). Deletions cut 2 bases from V and 3 bases from J, with 8 bases between.

This clone showed up just once. This rearrangement joins TRBV20-1 to TRBJ1-1, with unresolved D. The CDR3 is 11 amino acids. Germline values: CDR1 DFQATT, CDR2 SNEGSKA (reference sequence). Trimming removed 0 bases at V and 8 bases at J, with 7 bases between. The CDR3 spells CSARDRSEAFF. The CDR3 DNA reads as TGCAGTGCTAGAGACAGGTCAGAAGCTTTCTTT.

In regard to this clone: Other DNA sequences in this specimen translate into the identical CDR3. V and J are TRBV30 and TRBJ1-1; a possible D gene is TRBD1 (6 bases). Trimming took off 0 bases at V and 1 base at J, with 9 bases between the two ends. The length of the CDR3 is 14 residues. Germline lookup yields CDR1 GTSNPN and CDR2 SVGIG (reference sequence). The CDR3 DNA is TGTGCCTGGAGTGTACAGGGCCAGAACACTGAAGCTTTCTTT. The encoded protein is CAWSVQGQNTEAFF. The whole variable domain, remainder taken from reference TRBV30 and TRBJ1-1, is SQTIHQWPATLVQPVGSPLSLECTVEGTSNPNLYWYRQAAGRGLQLLFYSVGIGQISSEVPQNLSASRPQDRQFILSSKKLLLSDSGFYLCAWSVQGQNTEAFFGQGTRLTVV.

The chain has TRBV14 and TRBJ2-1; tentatively, D is TRBD1 or TRBD2 (5 bases each). V was trimmed by 6 bases and J by 0 bases, leaving 12 bases between them. The CDR3 covers 15 residues. Germline V gene data show CDR1 as SGHDN and CDR2 as FVKESK. The DNA for the CDR3 is TGTGCCAGCAGTTACGGGGCTTTCTCCTACAATGAGCAGTTCTTC. Its translation: CASSYGAFSYNEQFF.

The chain uses TRBV10-2 and TRBJ2-5; 12 bases are a match to TRBD2. In germline, CDR1 is WSHSY, CDR2 SAAADI. This CDR3 contains 18 residues. Unmatched junction bases numbered 9, after V lost 3 bases and J lost 1 base. The CDR3 coding sequence is TGCGCCAGCAGTGACGTACTAGCGGGGGGACTCGTCCAAGAGACCCAGTACTTC. Translation gives CASSDVLAGGLVQETQYF.

This clone was detected once. V usage is TRBV29-1 and J usage is TRBJ2-3; perhaps TRBD2 as D (5 bases). Per the germline V gene, CDR1 is SQVTM and CDR2 is ANQGSEA. V was trimmed by 1 base and J by 7 bases, leaving 6 bases between them. There are 11 residues in the CDR3. The CDR3 DNA is TGCAGCGTTGAAGGGAGGAATACGCAGTATTTT. It specifies CSVEGRNTQYF.

This rearrangement joins TRBV2 to TRBJ2-7; a possible D gene is TRBD2 (5 bases). Germline CDR1 SNHLY, CDR2 FYNNEI. The CDR3 consists of 15 residues. Trimming left V 6 bases short and J 0 bases short, with 15 bases between. The CDR3 sequence is CASRDRTANSYEQYF. The CDR3, as DNA: TGTGCCAGCAGGGACCGGACTGCCAACTCCTACGAGCAGTACTTC.

The chain has TRBV9 and TRBJ1-2; D is unresolved. The germline V gene has CDR1 SGDLS and CDR2 YYNGEE. This CDR3 comprises 13 residues. The V and J ends lost 2 bases and 3 bases respectively, with 8 bases between them. As DNA, the CDR3 is TGTGCCAGCAGCGTTTTCGACGACTATGGCTACACCTTC. It yields the protein CASSVFDDYGYTF.

The CDR3 sequence: CASSPSGDAKTQYF. For the CDR3, the DNA is TGTGCCAGCAGTCCCAGCGGGGACGCAAAGACCCAGTACTTC. This sequence joins TRBV28 and TRBJ2-5; 7 nucleotides agree with TRBD2. The germline gives CDR1 MDHEN, CDR2 SYDVKM. Germline trimming cut 5 bases from V and 6 bases from J; bases unmatched to any gene: 9. There are 14 residues in the CDR3.

This chain connects TRBV19 to TRBJ2-3, with 9 bases fitting TRBD2. The CDR3 length is 16 residues. The junction had 6 bases not matched to a gene; V was cut back by 4 bases and J by 1 base. From germline, CDR1 is LNHDA and CDR2 SQIVND (reference sequence). CDR3 bases: TGTGCCAGTAGTACGCGTCAGCGGGGGGGCACAGATACGCAGTATTTT. This sequence encodes CASSTRQRGGTDTQYF.

This sequence joins TRBV13 and TRBJ2-5, with a possible D match to TRBD1 (7 bases). Germline loops: CDR1 PRHDT, CDR2 FYEKMQ (reference sequence). This CDR3 is 14 amino acids long. Trimming cost V 5 bases and J 4 bases, with 14 bases left between them. The CDR3 region has the DNA TGTGCCAGCAGCATCCGCCAGGGGGGAGAGACCCAGTACTTC. Protein product: CASSIRQGGETQYF. The complete variable domain, with remaining parts taken from reference TRBV13 and TRBJ2-5, reads AAGVIQSPRHLIKEKRETATLKCYPIPRHDTVYWYQQGPGQDPQFLISFYEKMQSDKGSIPDRFSAQQFSDYHSELNMSSLELGDSALYFCASSIRQGGETQYFGPGTRLLVL.

The rearrangement uses TRBV18 and TRBJ2-1, with D possibly matching TRBD2 (5 bases). The CDR3 is made up of 16 amino acids. V was pared by 6 bases and J by 1 base, with 16 bases between. Looked up from germline, CDR1 is KGHSH and CDR2 is LQKENI. This CDR3 reads CASSPPRRASYNEQFF. The CDR3 DNA reads TGTGCCAGCTCCCCCCCCCGGCGGGCGTCCTACAATGAGCAGTTCTTC. The full variable domain, rest sourced from reference TRBV18 and TRBJ2-1, is NAGVMQNPRHLVRRRGQEARLRCSPMKGHSHVYWYRQLPEEGLKFMVYLQKENIIDESGMPKERFSAEFPKEGPSILRIQQVVRGDSAAYFCASSPPRRASYNEQFFGPGTRLTVL.

The rearrangement joins TRBV15 to TRBJ1-4, with 8 positions matching TRBD1. The CDR3 is made up of 15 amino acids. The V gene end was trimmed by 4 bases and the J gene end by 7 bases; junction bases not matched to a gene: 8. Per germline, CDR1 LNHNV and CDR2 YYDKDF (reference sequence). The CDR3 nucleotides read TGTGCCACCAGCACCGCAGGGGGCGGGATTGAAAAACTGTTTTTT. Its translation is CATSTAGGGIEKLFF. Drawing the rest from reference TRBV15 and TRBJ1-4, the complete variable domain is DAMVIQNPRYQVTQFGKPVTLSCSQTLNHNVMYWYQQKSSQAPKLLFHYYDKDFNNEADTPDNFQSRRPNTSFCFLDIRSPGLGDTAMYLCATSTAGGGIEKLFFGSGTQLSVL.

The rearrangement joins TRBV30 to TRBJ1-5, with 8 nucleotides matching TRBD1. V lost 0 bases and J lost 5; bases outside the gene matches: 18. CDR1 GTSNPN and CDR2 SVGIG come from the germline V gene (reference sequence). The CDR3 is 19 amino acids. CDR3 region: CAWSVPSWTGRGVYQPQHF. CDR3 in DNA: TGTGCCTGGAGTGTACCCAGTTGGACAGGGCGAGGAGTGTATCAGCCCCAGCATTTT. The full variable domain, with the rest looked up from reference TRBV30 and TRBJ1-5, is SQTIHQWPATLVQPVGSPLSLECTVEGTSNPNLYWYRQAAGRGLQLLFYSVGIGQISSEVPQNLSASRPQDRQFILSSKKLLLSDSGFYLCAWSVPSWTGRGVYQPQHFGDGTRLSIL.

CDR3 DNA sequence: TGTGCCAGCAGCTTATTCGGGGCTACTGAAGCTTTCTTT. Translation: CASSLFGATEAFF. The J gene is TRBJ1-1, the V gene TRBV11-3; maybe TRBD1 (5 bases). In germline, CDR1 is SGHNT, CDR2 YENEEA. The CDR3 totals 13 residues. V shed 2 bases and J shed 5 bases, with 9 bases lying between them.

This chain links TRBV19 with TRBJ1-2; D is unclear. The CDR3 totals 12 residues. The ends were cut back, 6 bases at V and 8 bases at J, with 13 bases in the middle. Germline V CDR1 and CDR2: LNHDA, SQIVND (reference sequence). DNA of the CDR3: TGTGCCAGTAGCGAAGCTCCCCCAGGCTACACCTTC. Translation: CASSEAPPGYTF.

J is TRBJ1-1 and V is TRBV15; perhaps TRBD1 as D (5 bases). The CDR3 extends over 14 amino acids. Deletions cut 5 bases from V and 4 bases from J, with 14 bases between. The germline V gene has CDR1 LNHNV and CDR2 YYDKDF (reference sequence). For the CDR3, the DNA is TGTGCCACCAGCTCAACGATGGGGGTCACTGAAGCTTTCTTT. Protein product: CATSSTMGVTEAFF.

This clone was detected a few times. This chain uses TRBV30 with TRBJ1-2; no clear D. The CDR3 totals 12 residues. The V gene lost 1 base and the J gene lost 1 base, with 4 bases spanning the gap. Germline CDR1 GTSNPN, CDR2 SVGIG (reference sequence). As DNA, the CDR3 is TGTGCCTGGAGTGAATTTAACTATGGCTACACCTTC. Its translation: CAWSEFNYGYTF. The whole variable domain, filled in from reference TRBV30 and TRBJ1-2, reads SQTIHQWPATLVQPVGSPLSLECTVEGTSNPNLYWYRQAAGRGLQLLFYSVGIGQISSEVPQNLSASRPQDRQFILSSKKLLLSDSGFYLCAWSEFNYGYTFGSGTRLTVV.

This sequence joins TRBV11-2 and TRBJ1-1; 8 positions agree with TRBD1. This CDR3 spans 19 amino acids. The V and J ends lost 1 base and 2 bases, in that order; junction bases with no gene match: 15. CDR1 and CDR2 from the germline V gene are SGHAT and FQNNGV. The CDR3 protein is CASSLVSPFRTGLNTEAFF. CDR3 DNA sequence: TGTGCCAGCAGCTTAGTTTCACCCTTTAGGACAGGGCTAAACACTGAAGCTTTCTTT.

This rearrangement joins TRBV19 to TRBJ1-4, with TRBD1 as a possible D gene (5 bases). The V end lost 0 bases, the J end lost 0 bases, and 17 bases lay between the germline ends. This CDR3 is built from 19 residues. Germline V lookup: CDR1 LNHDA, CDR2 SQIVND (reference sequence). The CDR3 sequence: CASSIEGGAAVPTNEKLFF. The DNA for the CDR3 is TGTGCCAGTAGTATAGAGGGAGGGGCCGCCGTACCAACTAATGAAAAACTGTTTTTT.

V gene TRBV18 combines with J gene TRBJ1-5; 9 nucleotides match TRBD1. The CDR3 sequence is 16 residues long. V gave up 6 bases and J gave up 6 bases; unmatched junction bases: 12. Germline V gene data show CDR1 as KGHSH and CDR2 as LQKENI. The CDR3: CASSPPTGGGSQPQHF. CDR3 nucleotides: TGTGCCAGCTCGCCTCCTACAGGGGGCGGGAGTCAGCCCCAGCATTTT.

V and J are TRBV7-3 and TRBJ2-2; D remains ambiguous. Germline lookup yields CDR1 SGHTA and CDR2 FQGTGA. V gave up 5 bases and J gave up 5 bases, with 9 bases separating them. There are 13 residues in the CDR3. CDR3 sequence: CASSPRRTGELFF. CDR3 nucleotides: TGTGCCAGCAGCCCCCGAAGGACCGGGGAGCTGTTTTTT. Using reference TRBV7-3 and TRBJ2-2 for the parts outside the CDR3, the full variable domain is GAGVSQTPSNKVTEKGKYVELRCDPISGHTALYWYRQSLGQGPEFLIYFQGTGAADDSGLPNDRFFAVRPEGSVSTLKIQRTERGDSAVYLCASSPRRTGELFFGEGSRLTVL.